Each of the 27 T cell receptor beta chains below was sequenced from the same sample in a study of technical replicates of blood from four donors. Only in-frame clones appear in the TCRdb table, and some are missing; sequencing was by immunoSEQ multiplex PCR. The table has approximately 79,000 clones, approximately 95% seen once. Material for sequencing was T cells isolated from PBMCs. These receptors were obtained from a human donor in good health.

The chain joins TRBV28 to TRBJ1-3; D possibly corresponds to TRBD1 (5 bases). The V gene's germline CDR1 is MDHEN and CDR2 SYDVKM. Trimming shortened V by 1 base and J by 8 bases, and 9 bases separated the two germline ends. This CDR3 is built from 13 residues. CDR3 in amino acids: CASSLSGGYTIYF. CDR3 bases: TGTGCCAGCAGTTTATCGGGGGGGTACACCATATATTTT.

The V gene is TRBV30, the J gene TRBJ1-6; D uncertain. This CDR3 region has 15 residues. With 0 bases removed from V and 8 bases from J, the gap between germline ends came to 14 bases. Germline V gene sequence: CDR1 GTSNPN, CDR2 SVGIG (reference sequence). The CDR3 is CAWSVGGSHYSPLHF. The CDR3 coding sequence is TGTGCCTGGAGTGTAGGCGGGAGCCACTATTCACCCCTCCACTTT.

Only a few counts were recorded for this clone. The chain employs TRBV5-1 and TRBJ1-1; no firm D call. Germline V gene lookup returns CDR1 SGHRS and CDR2 YFSETQ. The V end was cut by 7 bases, the J end by 1 base, with 11 bases between. The CDR3 consists of 13 residues. The CDR3 region has the DNA TGCGCCAGCGCAGACATCAAGAACACTGAAGCTTTCTTT. It specifies CASADIKNTEAFF.

This chain uses TRBV29-1 with TRBJ1-1; TRBD1 might be the D (5 bases). Germline CDR1 reads SQVTM; CDR2 reads ANQGSEA. V shed 5 bases and J shed 1 base, with 8 bases lying between them. There are 12 residues in the CDR3. The CDR3 here is CSVQQGNTEAFF. DNA for the CDR3: TGCAGCGTTCAGCAGGGGAACACTGAAGCTTTCTTT.

This clone was seen just once. The chain has TRBV7-6 and TRBJ2-3, with a tentative D call TRBD1 (6 bases). The CDR3 runs 15 residues. Trimming took 5 bases from V and 5 from J, leaving 17 bases between them. Germline CDR1 and CDR2: SGHVS and FNYEAQ. The CDR3 loop reads CASSPQGQVGDTQYF. The DNA for the CDR3 is TGTGCCAGCAGCCCCCAGGGGCAGGTGGGAGATACGCAGTATTTT. The full variable domain, completed using reference TRBV7-6 and TRBJ2-3, is GAGVSQSPRYKVTKRGQDVALRCDPISGHVSLYWYRQALGQGPEFLTYFNYEAQQDKSGLPNDRFSAERPEGSISTLTIQRTEQRDSAMYRCASSPQGQVGDTQYFGPGTRLTVL.

The V gene is TRBV14, the J gene TRBJ2-2; 14 nucleotides match TRBD2. V trimming: 4 bases; J trimming: 1 base; junction bases outside the gene matches: 5. Germline loops: CDR1 SGHDN, CDR2 FVKESK. This CDR3 region has 18 residues. The DNA for the CDR3 is TGTGCCAGCAGCCCAACCGGGACTAGCGGGGGGAACACCGGGGAGCTGTTTTTT. This encodes CASSPTGTSGGNTGELFF.

V and J are TRBV15 and TRBJ2-1; 7 nucleotides line up with TRBD1. The germline V gene has CDR1 LNHNV and CDR2 YYDKDF (reference sequence). CDR3 size: 15 residues. The junction had 9 bases not matched to a gene; V was cut back by 3 bases and J by 7 bases. The CDR3 DNA is TGTGCCACCAGCAGCGGACAGGAGGTGTGGAATGAGCAGTTCTTC. It codes for CATSSGQEVWNEQFF.

The chain couples TRBV30 to TRBJ2-5; 8 bases are shared with TRBD1. Trimming at V came to 1 base and at J to 5 bases, leaving 3 bases not matched to a gene. Germline lookup yields CDR1 GTSNPN and CDR2 SVGIG (reference sequence). The CDR3 runs 13 residues. The CDR3, as DNA: TGTGCCTGGAGTGCAGGGGGCCGGGAGACCCAGTACTTC. It codes for CAWSAGGRETQYF.

The chain links TRBV30 to TRBJ1-2; 7 nucleotides align to TRBD1. Looked up from germline, CDR1 is GTSNPN and CDR2 is SVGIG (reference sequence). Trimming at V came to 2 bases and at J to 8 bases, leaving 14 bases not matched to a gene. The CDR3 totals 15 residues. CDR3 DNA sequence: TGTGCCTGGAGTAATCCCCCCCAGGGGGAAAGAGGCTACACCTTC. This encodes CAWSNPPQGERGYTF.

This clone was seen just once. The rearrangement uses TRBV5-1 and TRBJ2-3; a weak D match, TRBD2 (5 bases). Germline CDR1 and CDR2: SGHRS and YFSETQ. V was trimmed by 4 bases and J by 2 bases, leaving 11 bases between them. This CDR3 contains 14 residues. The DNA of the CDR3 is TGCGCCAGCAGCCTCGGACTGGACACAGATACGCAGTATTTT. It is translated as CASSLGLDTDTQYF.

V and J are TRBV7-9 and TRBJ2-3; D unresolved. Germline V CDR1 and CDR2: SEHNR, FQNEAQ (reference sequence). This CDR3 is 12 amino acids long. V dropped 5 bases and J dropped 6 bases, with 9 bases sitting between them. The CDR3 coding sequence is TGTGCCAGCAGCCATAGAGTCGATACGCAGTATTTT. Its protein is CASSHRVDTQYF.

The chain links TRBV6-4 to TRBJ1-3, with D possibly matching TRBD1 (6 bases). The CDR3 consists of 18 residues. Trimming took 3 bases from V and 0 from J, leaving 18 bases between them. Germline V CDR1 and CDR2: MRHNA, SNTAGT. The CDR3, as DNA: TGTGCCAGCAGTGAAAGGGACACTATGATTAACTCTGGAAACACCATATATTTT. It translates to CASSERDTMINSGNTIYF.

V and J are TRBV19 and TRBJ1-5, with D possibly matching TRBD1 (5 bases). Deletions cut 0 bases from V and 0 bases from J, with 24 bases between. The CDR3 is 21 amino acids. Germline values: CDR1 LNHDA, CDR2 SQIVND (reference sequence). The CDR3 nucleotides are TGTGCCAGTAGTATAGATCGATTTCCCAGACGACAGACCCATAGCAATCAGCCCCAGCATTTT. It encodes CASSIDRFPRRQTHSNQPQHF.

The rearrangement joins TRBV6-5 to TRBJ1-2; D gene ambiguous. This CDR3 has 14 amino acids. Between the trimmed V and J ends, which lost 6 bases and 4 bases, there was a span of 15 bases. The germline gives CDR1 MNHEY, CDR2 SVGAGI. CDR3 bases: TGTGCCAGCAGCCTAGGAGGGCAGCTCTATGGCTACACCTTC. Its translation is CASSLGGQLYGYTF.

The chain carries TRBV5-6 and TRBJ2-1; D is perhaps TRBD2 (6 bases). From germline, CDR1 is SGHDT and CDR2 YYEEEE. V lost 2 bases, J lost 2 bases, and 11 bases lay in between. This CDR3 comprises 15 residues. CDR3 bases: TGTGCCAGCAGCTTCCGGAGGGCTACCTACAATGAGCAGTTCTTC. Encoded protein: CASSFRRATYNEQFF.

This clone was counted between two and nine times. The DNA of the CDR3 is TGTGCCGCCTCCCAGGGGGTGAGCACCGGGGAGCTGTTTTTT. Its translation: CAASQGVSTGELFF. This sequence joins TRBV9 and TRBJ2-2; 7 bases agree with TRBD1. The CDR3 covers 14 residues. The germline V gene encodes CDR1 SGDLS and CDR2 YYNGEE. V lost 10 bases and J lost 4; bases outside the gene matches: 10.

The chain carries TRBV27 and TRBJ2-7; TRBD2 aligns across 7 bases. The CDR3 has 14 amino acids. Trimming at V came to 8 bases and at J to 0 bases, leaving 7 bases not matched to a gene. CDR1 MNHEY and CDR2 SMNVEV come from the germline V gene (reference sequence). DNA for the CDR3: TGTGCCAGCGCAATGGGCGGGAGCTCCTACGAGCAGTACTTC. It is translated as CASAMGGSSYEQYF.

V and J are TRBV4-1 and TRBJ2-7; maybe TRBD2 (6 bases). The V end was cut by 4 bases, the J end by 4 bases, with 23 bases between. From germline, CDR1 is MGHRA and CDR2 YSYEKL. The CDR3 length is 17 residues. CDR3 in amino acids: CASSRIPRATRAYEQYF. In nucleotides, the CDR3 is TGCGCCAGCAGCCGAATACCCCGGGCGACTAGGGCATACGAGCAGTACTTC.

The chain links TRBV5-1 to TRBJ2-7; D possibly corresponds to TRBD1 (6 bases). This CDR3 spans 13 amino acids. Trimming stripped 4 bases from V and 0 bases from J, with 8 bases between. Germline values: CDR1 SGHRS, CDR2 YFSETQ. The chain's CDR3 is CASSRDNSYEQYF. In nucleotides, the CDR3 is TGCGCCAGCAGCCGGGACAACTCCTACGAGCAGTACTTC.

The chain combines TRBV5-4 with TRBJ2-7; D remains unclear. Germline-derived CDR1 and CDR2 are SGHNT and YYREEE (reference sequence). The CDR3 is 13 residues long. The ends were cut back, 0 bases at V and 3 bases at J, with 7 bases in the middle. The CDR3 DNA reads as TGTGCCAGCAGCTTGGACAACAACTACGAGCAGTACTTC. Protein sequence: CASSLDNNYEQYF.

The chain couples TRBV10-1 to TRBJ2-3; maybe TRBD2 (6 bases). V dropped 0 bases and J dropped 1 base, with 26 bases sitting between them. CDR3 length equals 21 residues. The germline V gene encodes CDR1 WNHNN and CDR2 SYGVQD (reference sequence). CDR3 residues: CASSESEGLIAGNFGTDTQYF. In nucleotides, the CDR3 is TGCGCCAGCAGTGAGTCTGAGGGACTCATCGCGGGAAACTTTGGCACAGATACGCAGTATTTT.

The sample holds a few counts of this clone. The rearrangement joins TRBV11-1 to TRBJ1-6, with D perhaps TRBD1 (5 bases). Germline CDR1 is SGHAT and CDR2 is FQDESV (reference sequence). V was cut by 2 bases and J by 9 bases, with 11 bases left in between. This CDR3 is 14 amino acids long. The CDR3 DNA reads as TGTGCCAGCAGCTTACCGGGCGGGGGTTCACCCCTCCACTTT. It encodes CASSLPGGGSPLHF.

The CDR3 nucleotides read TGCAGCGTTGCTTTTCAGGGTTCCTTTTCATCCCCCCTGCAGTTCTTC. Amino acids: CSVAFQGSFSSPLQFF. The chain couples TRBV29-1 to TRBJ2-1; D might be TRBD1 (5 bases). Germline V lookup: CDR1 SQVTM, CDR2 ANQGSEA. Trimming pared 4 bases from V and 12 bases from J, leaving 28 bases between. The length of the CDR3 is 16 residues.

The chain carries TRBV6-1 and TRBJ1-2; D not certain. V lost 0 bases and J 4 bases, leaving 12 bases between the germline ends. Germline V gives CDR1 MNHNS, CDR2 SASEGT. CDR3 length: 15 residues. CDR3 protein: CASSEALQHGYGYTF. DNA of the CDR3: TGTGCCAGCAGTGAAGCGCTACAGCACGGCTATGGCTACACCTTC.

This chain joins TRBV5-4 and TRBJ1-6, with 7 nucleotides matching TRBD1. This CDR3 region has 16 residues. Germline V gene sequence: CDR1 SGHNT, CDR2 YYREEE (reference sequence). V was pared by 4 bases and J by 7 bases, with 11 bases of the junction left unmatched. The CDR3, as DNA: TGTGCCAGCAGCGAAAGTAGGGACAGCCTAAATTCACCCCTCCACTTT. Its translation: CASSESRDSLNSPLHF. The whole variable domain, filled in from reference TRBV5-4 and TRBJ1-6, reads ETGVTQSPTHLIKTRGQQVTLRCSSQSGHNTVSWYQQALGQGPQFIFQYYREEENGRGNFPPRFSGLQFPNYSSELNVNALELDDSALYLCASSESRDSLNSPLHFGNGTRLTVT.

The rearrangement links TRBV9 to TRBJ2-2; D remains unclear. Per germline, CDR1 SGDLS and CDR2 YYNGEE. The CDR3 covers 12 residues. V dropped 4 bases and J dropped 6 bases, with 7 bases sitting between them. The CDR3 here is CASSLRSGELFF. Here the CDR3 DNA reads TGTGCCAGCAGCCTCAGGTCCGGGGAGCTGTTTTTT.

The gene calls are TRBV6-1 and TRBJ2-7, with TRBD2 identical over 11 bases. From germline, CDR1 is MNHNS and CDR2 SASEGT. The CDR3 is made up of 14 amino acids. V shed 3 bases, J shed 6 bases, and the junction held 4 bases outside the gene matches. The CDR3 protein is CASSDLAGGGEQYF. The CDR3 DNA reads TGTGCCAGCAGTGATTTAGCGGGAGGGGGCGAGCAGTACTTC.